This T cell receptor beta chain was profiled in a study of siplizumab effects on memory and regulatory T cells. General study points: Unstimulated subset assignment was obtained for only a minor fraction of alloreactive clones. The alloresponse seemed to draw substantially on naive T cells, which appeared more diverse than memory cells. About 75-95% of proliferating CD4+ or CD8+ clones had no assignable naive or memory phenotype.

Details on this clone: Its cognate antigen is unknown.

V dropped 7 bases and J dropped 1 base, with 12 bases sitting between them. The CDR3 extends over 14 amino acids. CDR1 is LNHDA, CDR2 SQIVND, per germline (reference sequence). Per-sample assaying covered 85,000 to 100,000 TCR templates. The table came from immunoSEQ multiplex PCR; TCRdb's copy has only in-frame clones and leaves some out. The sample consists of over 60,000 clones, about 90% of them appearing once. The material sequenced was CD8+ T cells sorted from blood. The chain links TRBV19 to TRBJ2-3; D remains ambiguous. This clonotype originated in a human donor in good health. The CDR3 spells CASMVSAGTDTQYF. CDR3 sequence (DNA): TGTGCCAGTATGGTTTCGGCGGGCACAGATACGCAGTATTTT.